This T cell receptor beta chain was captured by sequencing in a study of T cell clonality in common variable immunodeficiency. Study-wide findings and caveats: CVID subjects had higher TCRbeta clonality than healthy controls, most marked in about a third. Fewer deletions and N-nucleotide insertions were reportedly seen in common variable immunodeficiency TCR beta sequences.

Notes on this clone: Its target is not known. With the read ending 3 residues before the CDR3 end, the germline J gene is used to fill in that end.

Profiling relied on immunoSEQ multiplex PCR, and the TCRdb table lists in-frame clones only, not all of them. The sample contains some 22,000 clones, none of them singletons. The CDR3 length is 13 residues. V shed 4 bases and J 3 bases; nucleotides not matched to a gene: 2. Germline V gene lookup returns CDR1 KGHSH and CDR2 LQKENI. The TCR sequence derives from a human donor with common variable immunodeficiency. The sample consisted of peripheral blood mononuclear cells. V usage is TRBV18 and J usage is TRBJ1-2; 7 nucleotides align to TRBD1. CDR3 residues: CASSQGAYYGYTF. Partial CDR3 DNA: TGTGCCAGCTCACAGGGGGCCTACTATGGC. The entire variable domain, with the rest obtained from reference TRBV18 and TRBJ1-2, is as follows: NAGVMQNPRHLVRRRGQEARLRCSPMKGHSHVYWYRQLPEEGLKFMVYLQKENIIDESGMPKERFSAEFPKEGPSILRIQQVVRGDSAAYFCASSQGAYYGYTFGSGTRLTVV.